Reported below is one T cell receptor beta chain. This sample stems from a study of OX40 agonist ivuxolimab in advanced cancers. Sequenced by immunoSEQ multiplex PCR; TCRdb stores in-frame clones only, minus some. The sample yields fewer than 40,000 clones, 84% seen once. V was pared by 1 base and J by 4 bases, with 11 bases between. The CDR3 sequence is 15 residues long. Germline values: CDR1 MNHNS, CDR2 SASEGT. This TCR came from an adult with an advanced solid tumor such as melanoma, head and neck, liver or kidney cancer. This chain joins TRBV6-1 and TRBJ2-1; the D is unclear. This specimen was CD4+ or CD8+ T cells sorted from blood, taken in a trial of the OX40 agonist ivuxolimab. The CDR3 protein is CASSEGDWVYNEQFF. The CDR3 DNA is TGTGCCAGCAGTGAAGGAGACTGGGTTTACAATGAGCAGTTCTTC.